This T cell receptor (beta chain) appears in the sequencing data of a study of blood T cell repertoires in COVID-19. Study-level background: The origin of the acute and convalescent COVID-19 samples was the United States, Italy and Spain. In each case, the material was cDNA or gDNA derived from T cells, B-cell-depleted T cells, or PBMCs.

Participant age was roughly 18 to 90 years, and participants resided in around 24 US areas. Trimming pared 0 bases from V and 4 bases from J, leaving 6 bases between. Per the germline V gene, CDR1 is LGHNA and CDR2 is YNFKEQ. The CDR3 contains 13 residues. The assay was immunoSEQ multiplex PCR, and TCRdb's table has in-frame clones only and misses some. The table shows under 200,000 clones, with roughly 85% occurring only once. The sequence derives from a woman aged 45-59 years who had recovered from COVID-19. The specimen sequenced was PBMCs or T cells enriched from blood (not recorded which). This sequence joins TRBV4-2 and TRBJ1-1; no firm D call. The CDR3 loop is CASSQDHSTEAFF. DNA for the CDR3: TGTGCCAGCAGCCAAGATCACTCCACTGAAGCTTTCTTT.